This TCR beta chain comes out of a study of CD8 T cells in ankylosing spondylitis. This clonotype has only a few counts. Its antigen remains unknown. This CDR3 has 14 amino acids. V gave up 6 bases and J gave up 1 base; unmatched junction bases: 4. Germline loops: CDR1 SQVTM, CDR2 ANQGSEA. General study findings and limits: Past studies reported some motif variants in reactive arthritis synovial fluid and blood. From matched ankylosing spondylitis synovial fluid, disease-linked clones were reportedly recovered at significantly enriched levels. Disease-linked clones had a CD8+ phenotype and relatively low frequency in peripheral blood. There was a TCR beta motif, made of fewer than 10 highly homologous variants, that appeared characteristic of ankylosing spondylitis blood.

The TCR beta libraries were generated through quantitative 5'-RACE incorporating molecular barcodes. One entry per CDR3 protein results from TCRdb running MiXCR on the 5' RACE reads. In the table there are roughly 440,000 distinct CDR3 sequences, 15% to 20% of which are singletons. This receptor was taken from a male donor with ankylosing spondylitis. The V call is TRBV29-1, the J call TRBJ2-3, with TRBD2 matching 10 bases. The sequenced sample consisted of blood, either unsorted or a sorted T cell fraction (not recorded which). CDR3 sequence: CSVNSGGRTDTQYF. CDR3 coding DNA: TGCAGCGTAAATAGCGGGGGGCGCACAGATACGCAGTATTTT.